Described below is a single TCR beta chain sequence and its context. The germline V gene encodes CDR1 MNHNS and CDR2 SASEGT. CDR3 size: 13 residues. The germline V and J ends were trimmed by 5 bases and 5 bases, with 12 bases remaining between them. The data were produced by immunoSEQ multiplex PCR, yet TCRdb's version contains in-frame clones alone and is incomplete. The data show under 150,000 clones, 60% to 85% seen once. This sample is part of a study of blood T cell repertoires in COVID-19. V and J are TRBV6-1 and TRBJ2-5, with TRBD2 as a possible D gene (6 bases). The sequence was obtained from a woman aged 80 or over with active or convalescent COVID-19. The sequencing sample was made of peripheral blood. The CDR3 here is CASSLRLGETQYF. The CDR3, as DNA: TGTGCCAGCAGTTTACGACTAGGCGAGACCCAGTACTTC.